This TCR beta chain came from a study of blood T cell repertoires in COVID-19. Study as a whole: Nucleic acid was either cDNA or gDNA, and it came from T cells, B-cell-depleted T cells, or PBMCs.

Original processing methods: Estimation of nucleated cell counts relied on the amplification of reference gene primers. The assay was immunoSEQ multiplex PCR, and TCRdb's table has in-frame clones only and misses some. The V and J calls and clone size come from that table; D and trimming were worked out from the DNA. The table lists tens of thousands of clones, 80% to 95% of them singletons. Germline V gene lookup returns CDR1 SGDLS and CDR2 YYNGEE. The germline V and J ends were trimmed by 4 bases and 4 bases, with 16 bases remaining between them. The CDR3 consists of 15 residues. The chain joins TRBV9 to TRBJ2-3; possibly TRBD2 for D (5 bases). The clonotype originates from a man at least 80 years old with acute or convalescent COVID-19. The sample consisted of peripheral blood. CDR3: CASSPERAGADTQYF. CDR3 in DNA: TGTGCCAGCAGCCCCGAGAGGGCTGGGGCAGATACGCAGTATTTT.